The text below deals with one TCR beta chain. Its recognized antigen is unknown. No quality values exist for individual bases; no much larger clone is one base distant. This sample stems from a study of a mutant IDH1 vaccine in newly diagnosed glioma (TCRdb year 2021). Notes on the research overall: Patients were given eight vaccinations, in weeks 1, 3, 5, 7, 11, 15, 19 and 23, which matched visits V03 through V10. Of the 30 or so patients who were treated, around 62% were male and about 40% were female, and the mean age was around 40 years. Prior to enrollment, patients had been given standard therapy consisting of radiotherapy alone, temozolomide alone, or radiochemotherapy with temozolomide, with the combination given to most patients. Vaccination was initiated 4-6 weeks after radiotherapy alone, or concurrently with temozolomide cycles in the chemotherapy-containing groups. Six visits were used for peripheral blood collection: V03 (baseline), V05, V07, V10, V12 and V13. Longitudinal TCRB deep sequencing was done for about two dozen treated patients, wherever samples were available for exploratory analyses.

The time point label here, explained by the study, means: week 11, during vaccination. Each vaccine dose, consisting of 300 ug of a 20-mer mutant IDH1 peptide in Montanide, was administered subcutaneously with topical imiquimod. The donors had newly diagnosed IDH1-mutant astrocytomas of WHO grade 3 or 4 that showed loss of nuclear ATRX. The samples were drawn from NOA16, a multicentre, single-arm, open-label phase I trial in Germany that tested a mutant IDH1 peptide vaccine in humans for the first time. Genomic DNA for TCRB sequencing was extracted from EDTA blood using the DNeasy Blood and Tissue Kit. To prepare the library, the immunoSEQ multiplex PCR assay was applied. Following the manufacturer's protocol, the hsTCRB Kit was used to amplify rearranged TCR beta chain sequences. TCRB libraries were sequenced on an Illumina MiSeq. The published analysis was carried out like this. The kit vendor's proprietary platform handled demultiplexing, trimming and gene mapping. TCRdb re-hosts the immuneACCESS table, in-frame sequences only. Its copies lack some clones; in the studies checked, an unresolved V gene accounts for under half of them, and the cause for the rest is not known. For V, J and clone size, that table is used; D and trimming come from the DNA. A total of tens of thousands of clones appear in this sample, 80% of them only once. The top ten clonotypes cover approximately 5.9% of the sample.

General study outcomes and caveats: PBMC samples for TCRB deep sequencing were selected based on availability. No apparent relationship was observed between pseudoprogression and alterations in the top peripheral T cell clonotypes detected by TCRB sequencing. Across multiple MHC alleles, vaccine-induced immune responses were seen in nearly 95% of patients. The authors noted that analyses of patient blood samples could not be reproduced because of sample limitations.

From the cysteine through the phenylalanine, the CDR3 covers 13 amino acids. The kept DNA is CDR3 alone, 39 bases in frame from the first base. As encoded in the germline V gene (reference sequence), CDR1 is LNHNV while CDR2 is YYDKDF. V is cut by 0 bases and J by 6 bases, and the space between the germline ends is 8 bases. The chain was built from TRBV15 and TRBJ1-1, with the D segment identity uncertain. The source is a man between 50 and 59 years old with glioma. Sequencing was performed on PBMCs, taken from a glioma patient whose treatment included an IDH1 peptide vaccine. The nucleotide sequence is given as TGTGCCACCAGCAGAGATCGGCAGCCTGAAGCTTTCTTT. This is translated as CATSRDRQPEAFF.